The 7 T cell receptor beta chains below were found in one sample sequenced in a study of blood T cells in healthy people across ages (dated by TCRdb to the mid-2010s). The library came from 5' RACE. Sequenced using an Illumina HiSeq 2500. A second PCR of roughly 7 to 12 cycles was run with a J-beta primer mix and a sample-barcoded 5' primer. TCRdb applied fastp at Q25 and MiXCR to the public reads, then kept only in-frame beta chains. Each entry is one CDR3 protein sequence, shown with its most common DNA and genes. In all, the sample holds 1.5 million to 2 million distinct CDR3 sequences, and roughly 27% of those were seen once. 7.7% of the sample lies in the top ten. Specimen: blood. These receptors came from a woman aged 30 to 39 in good health.

This chain links TRBV12-3 or TRBV12-4 with TRBJ2-6; D gene unclear. The CDR3 runs 14 residues. V lost 7 bases and J lost 0, with 7 bases in between. In nucleotides, the CDR3 is TGTGCCAGCACCCACCCCTCTGGGGCCAACGTCCTGACTTTC. Protein sequence: CASTHPSGANVLTF.

This clonotype was seen repeatedly, ten times or more. This sequence joins TRBV12-3 or TRBV12-4 and TRBJ2-1; unclear D gene. V dropped 5 bases and J dropped 10 bases, with 12 bases sitting between them. The CDR3 runs to 12 residues. CDR3 DNA: TGTGCCAGCAGTCCTCCTCTGGGGGAGCAGTTCTTC. Translated: CASSPPLGEQFF.

The gene calls are TRBV12-3 or TRBV12-4 and TRBJ2-3; 8 nucleotides match TRBD2. The V and J ends lost 8 bases and 4 bases, in that order; junction bases with no gene match: 14. The CDR3 extends over 16 amino acids. CDR3 loop: CASVPPGLALADTQYF. In DNA, the CDR3 is TGTGCCAGCGTGCCTCCCGGACTAGCTCTGGCAGATACGCAGTATTTT.

This clonotype was seen many times. The chain uses TRBV24-1 and TRBJ2-1; no clear D gene. CDR3 length equals 12 residues. The V and J ends lost 4 bases and 8 bases respectively, with 8 bases between them. Germline V CDR1 and CDR2: KGHDR, SFDVKD. The CDR3 DNA reads TGTGCCACCAGTGAAGAAGGCGATGAGCAGTTCTTC. As protein: CATSEEGDEQFF.

This clonotype was seen a handful of times. The chain employs TRBV20-1 and TRBJ2-7; a weak D match, TRBD2 (6 bases). CDR1 is DFQATT and CDR2 is SNEGSKA in the germline V gene (reference sequence). The CDR3 totals 13 residues. V lost 5 bases and J lost 0, with 11 bases in between. CDR3 DNA: TGCAGTGCTGTTAGCGGAGGCTCCTACGAGCAGTACTTC. Amino acid sequence: CSAVSGGSYEQYF.

This clonotype was detected only a few times. The V call is TRBV9, the J call TRBJ2-7, with TRBD2 matching over 7 bases. This CDR3 comprises 14 residues. The J segment lost 6 bases and the V segment lost 0 bases, leaving 6 bases of the junction unmatched. Germline V lookup: CDR1 SGDLS, CDR2 YYNGEE. The CDR3 bases are TGTGCCAGCAGCGTAGTGGCGGGAGTGTCCGAGCAGTACTTC. This translates into CASSVVAGVSEQYF.

The chain uses TRBV20-1 and TRBJ2-4; D ambiguous. The CDR3 has 16 amino acids. V was clipped by 6 bases and J by 2 bases, with 20 bases between them. The germline CDR1 and CDR2 sequences are DFQATT and SNEGSKA (reference sequence). CDR3 sequence (DNA): TGCAGTGCACACTCGGCGGCAGGTGGCCCCAAAAACATTCAGTACTTC. This sequence encodes CSAHSAAGGPKNIQYF.